Listed here are 30 T cell receptor beta chains from one sample, sequenced in a study of CD8+CD57+ T cells in acquired aplastic anemia. Genomic DNA served as template for TCR beta VDJ and CDR3 profiling. TCRdb re-analysed the reads in MiXCR, keeping a single row per CDR3 protein. The sample holds some 200,000 distinct CDR3 sequences, approximately 35% seen once. Material: sorted CD4+, CD8+, or CD8+CD57+ T cells (not recorded which) from PBMCs. The receptors come from a human donor in good health, serving as a control.

This clonotype has at least ten counts. V is TRBV20-1 and J is TRBJ1-1; D gene ambiguous. In germline, CDR1 is DFQATT, CDR2 SNEGSKA (reference sequence). The CDR3 sequence is 13 residues long. V was trimmed by 7 bases and J by 2 bases, leaving 14 bases between them. Here the CDR3 reads CSGINRDNTEAFF. The DNA of the CDR3 is TGCAGTGGGATAAACCGGGATAACACTGAAGCTTTCTTT.

The sample holds a few counts of this clonotype. A much larger clone is a single base away; this may be a read error. The CDR3 ends on some other residue instead of the conserved phenylalanine or tryptophan, so this is likely a read error. This chain uses TRBV2 with TRBJ2-3; TRBD1 is a possible D gene (5 bases). This CDR3 is 17 amino acids long. V dropped 5 bases and J dropped 0 bases, with 18 bases sitting between them. CDR1 is SNHLY and CDR2 is FYNNEI in the germline V gene. This CDR3 is CASSRVRVISSTDTQYS. CDR3 DNA: TGTGCCAGCAGTCGCGTCAGGGTAATTTCGAGCACAGATACGCAGTATTCT.

This clonotype was counted only a few times. The genes are TRBV18 and TRBJ2-7; 12 bases are shared with TRBD1. This CDR3 comprises 16 residues. The V gene end was trimmed by 4 bases and the J gene end by 6 bases; junction bases not matched to a gene: 10. Germline CDR1 is KGHSH and CDR2 is LQKENI. Here the CDR3 DNA reads TGTGCCAGCTCACTCCGGGGACAGGGGGCAGGCGGCGAGCAGTACTTC. Translating gives CASSLRGQGAGGEQYF.

This clonotype has a handful of counts. This chain connects TRBV25-1 to TRBJ1-5; 9 positions match TRBD1. The CDR3 consists of 16 residues. With V trimmed by 4 bases and J by 2 bases, 6 bases remained unmatched. From germline, CDR1 is MGHDK and CDR2 SYGVNS. The DNA for the CDR3 is TGTGCCAGCAGTGTGACAGGGGGGTTACGCAATCAGCCCCAGCATTTT. It yields the protein CASSVTGGLRNQPQHF.

This clonotype was observed a handful of times. Mismatch with germline at one junction end may stem from a read error. The rearrangement uses TRBV10-3 and TRBJ1-5; a weak D match, TRBD1 (5 bases). Germline values: CDR1 ENHRY, CDR2 SYGVKD. There are 17 residues in the CDR3. CDR3 coding DNA: TGTGCCAGCAGTCCCGACCGGGGGGGGGGTAGCAATCAGCCCCAGCATTTT. As protein: CASSPDRGGGSNQPQHF.

This chain links TRBV9 with TRBJ1-6; perhaps TRBD1 as D (5 bases). V lost 2 bases to trimming and J lost 2 bases, with 11 bases between them. Germline lookup yields CDR1 SGDLS and CDR2 YYNGEE. This CDR3 contains 16 residues. CDR3 nucleotide sequence: TGTGCCAGCAGCGTGGGGGACCGAGCCTATAATTCACCCCTCCACTTT. Its protein is CASSVGDRAYNSPLHF. Variable domain in full (rest from reference TRBV9 and TRBJ1-6): DSGVTQTPKHLITATGQRVTLRCSPRSGDLSVYWYQQSLDQGLQFLIQYYNGEERAKGNILERFSAQQFPDLHSELNLSSLELGDSALYFCASSVGDRAYNSPLHFGNGTRLTVT.

This clonotype occurred a few times. The gene calls are TRBV20-1 and TRBJ1-1, with D unresolved. The CDR3 contains 15 residues. Trimming took off 6 bases at V and 2 bases at J, with 19 bases between the two ends. Germline CDR1 and CDR2: DFQATT and SNEGSKA (reference sequence). The CDR3 nucleotides are TGCAGTGCCCGACCACCAGTGGGGTTAAACACTGAAGCTTTCTTT. Its translation: CSARPPVGLNTEAFF.

The CDR3: CASSQVLTLAGNTQYF. In nucleotides, the CDR3 is TGTGCCAGCAGCCAAGTGCTAACTCTAGCGGGGAATACGCAGTATTTT. The V gene is TRBV28, the J gene TRBJ2-3; 9 bases are shared with TRBD2. Unmatched junction bases numbered 14, after V lost 6 bases and J lost 7 bases. The CDR3 runs 16 residues. Germline-derived CDR1 and CDR2 are MDHEN and SYDVKM.

As regards this clonotype: An end of the junction does not agree with germline; a read error may underlie this. V and J are TRBV5-1 and TRBJ2-3, with TRBD2 matching 11 bases. The germline gives CDR1 SGHRS, CDR2 YFSETQ. There are 17 residues in the CDR3. CDR3 in DNA: TGCGCCAGCAGCCGAAGACTAGCGGGAACCCTCACAGATACGCCGTATTTT. Translating it yields CASSRRLAGTLTDTPYF.

This clonotype was recorded a few times. The rearrangement joins TRBV6-1 to TRBJ1-2; D gene ambiguous. This CDR3 is built from 16 residues. Trimming removed 6 bases from V and 3 bases from J, with 20 bases in between. Germline assignment: CDR1 MNHNS and CDR2 SASEGT. CDR3 protein: CASSLKYSRADYGYTF. In DNA, the CDR3 is TGTGCCAGCAGCCTTAAATATTCTCGGGCGGACTATGGCTACACCTTC.

This clonotype appeared once. This chain connects TRBV18 to TRBJ1-1, with 10 nucleotides matching TRBD1. This CDR3 contains 17 residues. CDR1 is KGHSH, CDR2 LQKENI, per germline. V was clipped by 2 bases and J by 4 bases; unmatched bases: 10. The CDR3 is CASSPETGGRGTTEAFF. The CDR3 DNA is TGTGCCAGCTCACCAGAGACAGGGGGCAGGGGGACCACTGAAGCTTTCTTT.

The rearrangement uses TRBV11-2 and TRBJ2-7; 7 bases align to TRBD1. The CDR3 runs to 16 residues. The germline V gene has CDR1 SGHAT and CDR2 FQNNGV. The V and J ends lost 5 bases and 7 bases, in that order; junction bases with no gene match: 17. The CDR3 here is CASSTFPGQPLGEQYF. CDR3 bases: TGTGCCAGCAGCACTTTTCCGGGACAGCCCTTAGGGGAGCAGTACTTC.

The gene calls are TRBV4-2 and TRBJ2-6; D tentatively reads TRBD1 or TRBD2 (5 bases each). The germline V gene has CDR1 LGHNA and CDR2 YNFKEQ. This CDR3 has 17 residues. V was pared by 1 base and J by 0 bases, with 10 bases between. The CDR3 DNA is TGTGCCAGCAGCCAAGGGACAACTAGCTCTGGGGCCAACGTCCTGACTTTC. Translated: CASSQGTTSSGANVLTF.

As concerns this clonotype: Just one base apart from a much larger clone, this may be a read error. CDR3 amino acids: CASRVLDNSLLHF. The DNA of the CDR3 is TGTGCCAGCAGAGTTTTGGATAATTCACTCCTCCACTTT. This rearrangement joins TRBV5-4 to TRBJ1-6; D call uncertain. CDR3 length equals 13 residues. Germline V gene lookup returns CDR1 SGHNT and CDR2 YYREEE (reference sequence).

On this clonotype itself: A much larger clone lies a single base off, so this may be a read error. The V and J genes are TRBV20-1 and TRBJ1-6, with no clear D. This CDR3 region has 12 residues. Trimming left V 6 bases short and J 8 bases short, with 11 bases between. Germline CDR1 and CDR2: DFQATT and SNEGSKA (reference sequence). CDR3 DNA: TGCAGTGCCCGGTATAATGATTCACCCCTCCACTTT. Its translation is CSARYNDSPLHF.

In its sample, this clonotype was seen many times. The chain recombines TRBV5-6 with TRBJ2-3, with D uncertain. The CDR3 is made up of 14 amino acids. Germline V CDR1 and CDR2: SGHDT, YYEEEE. V was trimmed by 6 bases and J by 2 bases, leaving 13 bases between them. CDR3 in DNA: TGTGCCAGCACCGACGGGCCTACCACAGATACGCAGTATTTT. Protein sequence: CASTDGPTTDTQYF. The complete variable domain, with remaining parts taken from reference TRBV5-6 and TRBJ2-3, reads DAGVTQSPTHLIKTRGQQVTLRCSPKSGHDTVSWYQQALGQGPQFIFQYYEEEERQRGNFPDRFSGHQFPNYSSELNVNALLLGDSALYLCASTDGPTTDTQYFGPGTRLTVL.

This clonotype appeared a few times. The rearrangement uses TRBV24-1 and TRBJ1-5, with 7 bases lining up with TRBD1. V shed 3 bases and J 1 base; nucleotides not matched to a gene: 5. The CDR3 is 16 residues long. Per the germline V gene, CDR1 is KGHDR and CDR2 is SFDVKD. Written as DNA, the CDR3 is TGTGCCACCAGTGATCGACAGGGTGGGAGCAATCAGCCCCAGCATTTT. It encodes CATSDRQGGSNQPQHF.

The chain employs TRBV4-1 and TRBJ1-1; no firm D call. The germline V gene encodes CDR1 MGHRA and CDR2 YSYEKL. V was shortened by 1 base and J by 10 bases, with 19 bases between the two germline ends. The CDR3 extends over 15 amino acids. The CDR3 DNA is TGCGCCAGCAGCCAAGCGGTCCTAAAAGACCCGGGAGCTTTCTTT. This encodes CASSQAVLKDPGAFF.

This clonotype was counted at least ten times. CDR3 sequence (DNA): TGTGCCAGCAGGTATAGGCAGAACACTGAAGCTTTCTTT. It is translated as CASRYRQNTEAFF. V gene TRBV7-3 combines with J gene TRBJ1-1; D is undetermined. V was shortened by 6 bases and J by 1 base, with 9 bases between the two germline ends. This CDR3 comprises 13 residues. Germline assignment: CDR1 SGHTA and CDR2 FQGTGA.

The chain combines TRBV20-1 with TRBJ2-5; D unclear. The CDR3 is 14 residues long. CDR1 and CDR2 from the germline V gene are DFQATT and SNEGSKA (reference sequence). V was cut by 4 bases and J by 2 bases, with 14 bases left in between. CDR3 in DNA: TGCAGTGCTATCACCCGGGTCGCTCAAGAGACCCAGTACTTC. It is translated as CSAITRVAQETQYF.

The chain is built from TRBV7-9 and TRBJ2-7; no definite D call. Deletions cut 0 bases from V and 4 bases from J, with 10 bases between. Germline V gene lookup returns CDR1 SEHNR and CDR2 FQNEAQ (reference sequence). The CDR3 has 14 residues. The CDR3 region has the DNA TGTGCCAGCAGCTTAGCAGTAGAAGGTTACGAGCAGTACTTC. Protein product: CASSLAVEGYEQYF.

At least ten counts were recorded for this clonotype. V gene TRBV24-1 combines with J gene TRBJ2-3; TRBD2 matches 13 bases. In germline, CDR1 is KGHDR, CDR2 SFDVKD. The CDR3 sequence is 15 residues long. Trimming cost V 6 bases and J 6 bases; bases outside gene matches: 5. The CDR3 loop reads CATSPTSGRGDTQYF. For the CDR3, the DNA is TGTGCCACCAGTCCCACTAGCGGGAGGGGGGATACGCAGTATTTT.

This clonotype was observed a handful of times. A much bigger clone sits one base away, suggesting this may be a read error. The CDR3 end shows no conserved phenylalanine or tryptophan, and so a read error is likely. The rearrangement links TRBV5-1 to TRBJ1-2; 11 bases match TRBD1. V lost 5 bases to trimming and J lost 6 bases; unmatched junction nucleotides: 6. Germline loops: CDR1 SGHRS, CDR2 YFSETQ. The CDR3 is made up of 14 amino acids. The chain's CDR3 is CASSLGQGAHGYTL. In DNA form, the CDR3 reads TGCGCCAGCAGTTTAGGACAGGGGGCGCATGGCTACACCCTC.

DNA of the CDR3: TGTGCCAGCTCAGTAGACAGGGGACCTGGAAACACCATATATTTT. As protein: CASSVDRGPGNTIYF. The J gene is TRBJ1-3, the V gene TRBV18; 8 positions agree with TRBD1. The CDR3 consists of 15 residues. Germline-derived CDR1 and CDR2 are KGHSH and LQKENI. The trim removed 5 bases at V and 2 bases at J, leaving 5 bases unmatched. The whole variable domain, remainder taken from reference TRBV18 and TRBJ1-3, is NAGVMQNPRHLVRRRGQEARLRCSPMKGHSHVYWYRQLPEEGLKFMVYLQKENIIDESGMPKERFSAEFPKEGPSILRIQQVVRGDSAAYFCASSVDRGPGNTIYFGEGSWLTVV.

At least ten counts were recorded for this clonotype. The chain has TRBV5-6 and TRBJ2-7; 8 bases are a match to TRBD1. Germline trimming cut 4 bases from V and 2 bases from J; bases unmatched to any gene: 8. This CDR3 has 15 residues. The V gene's germline CDR1 is SGHDT and CDR2 YYEEEE. The CDR3, as DNA: TGTGCCAGCAGCGTGGGGGCAGGGGGCCCCTACGAGCAGTACTTC. Amino acids: CASSVGAGGPYEQYF.

Many counts were recorded for this clonotype. V gene TRBV12-3 or TRBV12-4 combines with J gene TRBJ1-2; D is unresolved. V was trimmed by 4 bases and J by 2 bases, leaving 8 bases between them. CDR3 size: 13 residues. The CDR3 sequence: CASSSTENYGYTF. CDR3 bases: TGTGCCAGCAGTTCGACCGAGAACTATGGCTACACCTTC.

This CDR3 reads CASSLGAGGRNEQYF. DNA for the CDR3: TGTGCCAGCAGCTTAGGGGCGGGGGGGCGCAACGAGCAGTACTTC. V gene TRBV7-8 combines with J gene TRBJ2-7; the match to TRBD2 covers 9 bases. Germline V CDR1 and CDR2: SGHVS, FQNEAQ. Germline trimming cut 1 base from V and 5 bases from J; bases unmatched to any gene: 6. The CDR3 totals 15 residues.

Many counts were recorded for this clonotype. The V gene is TRBV20-1, the J gene TRBJ1-3; weak D call: TRBD1 (6 bases). CDR1 and CDR2 from the germline V gene are DFQATT and SNEGSKA (reference sequence). The CDR3 is 12 residues long. The V end lost 5 bases, the J end lost 6 bases, and 11 bases lay between the germline ends. The CDR3 sequence: CSALDRQNTIYF. The DNA of the CDR3 is TGCAGTGCTTTAGACAGGCAAAACACCATATATTTT.

This clonotype has only a few counts. This is likely a read error, given that the CDR3 carries no conserved phenylalanine or tryptophan at its end. J is TRBJ2-3 and V is TRBV11-2, with 7 bases matching TRBD1. Trimming took 9 bases from V and 3 from J; bases not matched to a gene: 15. The CDR3 runs to 16 residues. Germline lookup yields CDR1 SGHAT and CDR2 FQNNGV. The CDR3 DNA reads as TGTGCCAGTTTACATTACAGGGGCTTAATGACAGATACGCAGTATCTT. Its translation: CASLHYRGLMTDTQYL.

The chain has TRBV5-1 and TRBJ2-1; no definite D call. The germline V and J ends were trimmed by 0 bases and 10 bases, with 23 bases remaining between them. CDR3 length: 17 amino acids. Germline loops: CDR1 SGHRS, CDR2 YFSETQ. The CDR3 nucleotides read TGCGCCAGCAGCTTGGTGGGTGCACCTCCGTGCTCCTACGAGCAGTTCTTC. It encodes CASSLVGAPPCSYEQFF.